This record looks at one T cell receptor beta chain sequence and its context. The antigen remains undetermined. The data belong to a study of cytomegalovirus exposure and HLA in healthy donors. About the research overall: About 82 million unique TCRs from HLA-typed donors were held in an early release of data.

PCR employed 60 Vbeta and 13 Jbeta primers. TCRdb keeps only in-frame clones here, not all; method: immunoSEQ multiplex PCR. The sample yields roughly 180,000 clones, roughly 77% seen once. Study results and caveats: Being productive about 90% or about 30% of the time was typical of most TCR beta V segments in an earlier analysis. TCR beta sequences numbering under 20,000 were associated with HLA alleles at 0.05 false discovery rate in a later analysis.

This sequence was found in a woman in her thirties in good health and CMV-seronegative. Sequenced input: PBMCs.

This CDR3 reads CASRLLKANEKLFF. The CDR3 DNA follows: TGTGCCAGCCGACTTCTCAAGGCTAATGAAAAACTGTTTTTT. The chain couples TRBV19 to TRBJ1-4, with D unclear. Germline V gene data show CDR1 as LNHDA and CDR2 as SQIVND (reference sequence). The CDR3 is 14 amino acids. V lost 9 bases to trimming and J lost 3 bases, with 14 bases between them.